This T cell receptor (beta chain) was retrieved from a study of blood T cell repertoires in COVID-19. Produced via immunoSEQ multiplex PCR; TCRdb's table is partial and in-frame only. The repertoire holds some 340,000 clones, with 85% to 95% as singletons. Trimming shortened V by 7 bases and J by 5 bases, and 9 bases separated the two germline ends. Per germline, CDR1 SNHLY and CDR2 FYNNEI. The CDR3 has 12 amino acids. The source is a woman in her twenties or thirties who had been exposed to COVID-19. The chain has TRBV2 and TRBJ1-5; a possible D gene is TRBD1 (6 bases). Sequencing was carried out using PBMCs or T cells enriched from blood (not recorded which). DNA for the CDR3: TGTGCCAGCAATCGACAGGATCAGCCCCAGCATTTT. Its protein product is CASNRQDQPQHF.